A selection of T cell receptor beta chains follows, all from one sample in a study of Ad26.COV2.S vaccination and SARS-CoV-2 variants. Libraries were prepared by immunoSEQ multiplex PCR; TCRdb keeps only in-frame clonotypes and omits some of them. The sample has about 350,000 clones; about 89% are singletons. The specimen comprised peripheral blood, sampled in a trial of Ad26.COV2.S vaccine versus placebo. The receptor set was obtained from a person aged 18-65 years who received the Ad26.COV2.S COVID-19 vaccine or a placebo. CDR3s include the opening cysteine and the closing phenylalanine or tryptophan. D genes are given only for firm matches. Expanded clones are given a class, and other clones once, few, many or no size at all.

TGTGCCAGCAGCCAAGGGACACTTAAGAACACTGAAGCTTTCTTT	CASSQGTLKNTEAFF	TRBJ1-1	NA	NA	TRBV7-2
TGTGCCAGCAGCTTAGTACCAGGGAACGGCTACACCTTC	CASSLVPGNGYTF	TRBJ1-2	NA	NA	TRBV7-9
TGTGCCAGCAGCTTGAGAACAGGGATTCGGGATGAGCAGTTCTTC	CASSLRTGIRDEQFF	TRBJ2-1	NA	NA	TRBV5-4
TGTGCCAGCAGTTACACAGGGGTTGATGGCTACACCTTC	CASSYTGVDGYTF	TRBJ1-2	TRBD1	NA	TRBV6-2/TRBV6-3
TGTGCCAGCGGTTTGGGGGAGACCCAGTACTTC	CASGLGETQYF	TRBJ2-5	NA	NA	TRBV3-1/TRBV3-2
TGTGCCAGCAGCTTAGGGACAGGGGGCAGGTACAATGAGCAGTTCTTC	CASSLGTGGRYNEQFF	TRBJ2-1	TRBD1	NA	TRBV7-9
TGTGCCAGCAGTTTAAGAGTTGTGTCACCCCTCCACTTT	CASSLRVVSPLHF	TRBJ1-6	NA	NA	TRBV28
TGTGCCAGCAGCCGTCTCAGGGCAGATACGCAGTATTTT	CASSRLRADTQYF	TRBJ2-3	NA	NA	TRBV7-2
TGCGCCAGCAGCCAAGACCAACAGGGGGACACTGAAGCTTTCTTT	CASSQDQQGDTEAFF	TRBJ1-1	TRBD1	NA	TRBV4-1
TGCGCCAGCAGCCCCCGGACAGGGGGAGACGGGGAGCTGTTTTTT	CASSPRTGGDGELFF	TRBJ2-2	TRBD1	NA	TRBV5-1
TGTGCCAGCAGCCAGATCGGACAGTTTAATCAGCCCCAGCATTTT	CASSQIGQFNQPQHF	TRBJ1-5	NA	once	TRBV28